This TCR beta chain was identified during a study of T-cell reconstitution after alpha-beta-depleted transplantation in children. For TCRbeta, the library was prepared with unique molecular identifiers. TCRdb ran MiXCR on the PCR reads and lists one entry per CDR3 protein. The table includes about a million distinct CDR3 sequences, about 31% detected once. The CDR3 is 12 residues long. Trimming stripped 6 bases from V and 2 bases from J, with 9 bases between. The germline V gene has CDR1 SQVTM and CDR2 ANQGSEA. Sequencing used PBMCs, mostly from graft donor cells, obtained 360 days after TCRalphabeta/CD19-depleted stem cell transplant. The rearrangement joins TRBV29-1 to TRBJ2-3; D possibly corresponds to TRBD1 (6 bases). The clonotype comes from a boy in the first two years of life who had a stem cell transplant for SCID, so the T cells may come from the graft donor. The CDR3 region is CSVGDTTDTQYF. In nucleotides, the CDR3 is TGCAGCGTGGGGGACACCACAGATACGCAGTATTTT.